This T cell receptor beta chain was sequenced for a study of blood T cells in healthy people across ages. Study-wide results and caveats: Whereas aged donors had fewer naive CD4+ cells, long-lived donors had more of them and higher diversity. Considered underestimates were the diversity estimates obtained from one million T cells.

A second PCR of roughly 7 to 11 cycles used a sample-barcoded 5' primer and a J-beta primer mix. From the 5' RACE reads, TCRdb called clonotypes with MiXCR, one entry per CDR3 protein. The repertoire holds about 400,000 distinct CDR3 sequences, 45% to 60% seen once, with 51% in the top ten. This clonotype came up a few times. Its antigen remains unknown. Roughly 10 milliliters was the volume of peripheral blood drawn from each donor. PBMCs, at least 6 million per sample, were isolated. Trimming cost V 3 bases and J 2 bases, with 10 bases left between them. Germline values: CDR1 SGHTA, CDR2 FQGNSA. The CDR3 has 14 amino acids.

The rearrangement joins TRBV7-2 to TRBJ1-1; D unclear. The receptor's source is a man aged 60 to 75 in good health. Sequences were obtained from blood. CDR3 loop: CASSFGVFNTEAFF. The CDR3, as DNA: TGTGCCAGCAGCTTTGGGGTGTTCAACACTGAAGCTTTCTTT.